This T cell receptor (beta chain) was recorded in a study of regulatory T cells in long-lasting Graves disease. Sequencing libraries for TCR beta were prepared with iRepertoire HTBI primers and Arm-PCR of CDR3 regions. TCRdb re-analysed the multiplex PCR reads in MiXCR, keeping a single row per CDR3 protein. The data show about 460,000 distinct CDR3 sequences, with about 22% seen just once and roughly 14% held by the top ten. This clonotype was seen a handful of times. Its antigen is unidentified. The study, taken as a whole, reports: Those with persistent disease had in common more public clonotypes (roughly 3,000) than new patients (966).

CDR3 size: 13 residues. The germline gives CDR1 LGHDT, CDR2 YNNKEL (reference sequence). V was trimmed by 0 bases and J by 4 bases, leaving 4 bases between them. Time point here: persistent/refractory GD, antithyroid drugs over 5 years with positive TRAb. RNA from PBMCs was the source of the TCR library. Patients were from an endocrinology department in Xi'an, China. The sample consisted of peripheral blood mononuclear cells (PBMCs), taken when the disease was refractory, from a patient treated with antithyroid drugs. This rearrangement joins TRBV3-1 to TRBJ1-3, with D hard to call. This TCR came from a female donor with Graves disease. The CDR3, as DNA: TGTGCCAGCAGCCAAGACTTCGGAAACACCATATATTTT. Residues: CASSQDFGNTIYF.